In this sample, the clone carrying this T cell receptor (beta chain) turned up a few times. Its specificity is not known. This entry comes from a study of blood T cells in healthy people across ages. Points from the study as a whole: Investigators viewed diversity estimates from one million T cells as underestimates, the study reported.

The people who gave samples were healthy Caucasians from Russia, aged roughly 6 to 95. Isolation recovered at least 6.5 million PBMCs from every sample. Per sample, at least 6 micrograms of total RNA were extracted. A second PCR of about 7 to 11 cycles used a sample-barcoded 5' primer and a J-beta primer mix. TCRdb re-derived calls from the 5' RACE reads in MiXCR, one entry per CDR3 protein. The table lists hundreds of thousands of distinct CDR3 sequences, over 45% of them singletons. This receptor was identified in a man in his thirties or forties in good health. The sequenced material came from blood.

Written as DNA, the CDR3 is TGCAGCGCGACTCACAGGGAAGAGACCCAGTACTTC. It is translated as CSATHREETQYF. The gene calls are TRBV29-1 and TRBJ2-5, with D maybe TRBD1 (6 bases). CDR1 is SQVTM and CDR2 is ANQGSEA in the germline V gene. The V end lost 7 bases, the J end lost 3 bases, and 12 bases lay between the germline ends. This CDR3 spans 12 amino acids.